The clone carrying this TCR beta chain was picked up one time. Repertoires were generated with immunoSEQ multiplex PCR, while TCRdb's copy carries only in-frame clones and drops some. The sample includes 130,000 or so clones, 84% of them seen just once. There are 16 residues in the CDR3. Per the germline V gene, CDR1 is LGHNT and CDR2 is FRNRAP. V dropped 3 bases and J dropped 4 bases, with 13 bases sitting between them. This entry is derived from a study of blood T cell repertoires in COVID-19. On the study more broadly: Sample material is recorded as cDNA or gDNA derived from T cells, B-cell-depleted T cells, or PBMCs.

This receptor was taken from a human donor in a cohort sampled during active COVID-19. The sequenced sample was peripheral blood. The V call is TRBV12-5, the J call TRBJ1-6; D unresolved. The CDR3 spells CASGFLAGLYNSPLHF. The CDR3 DNA sequence: TGTGCTAGTGGTTTTCTCGCAGGCTTGTATAATTCACCCCTCCACTTT. Complete variable domain (other parts from reference TRBV12-5 and TRBJ1-6): DARVTQTPRHKVTEMGQEVTMRCQPILGHNTVFWYRQTMMQGLELLAYFRNRAPLDDSGMPKDRFSAEMPDATLATLKIQPSEPRDSAVYFCASGFLAGLYNSPLHFGNGTRLTVT.